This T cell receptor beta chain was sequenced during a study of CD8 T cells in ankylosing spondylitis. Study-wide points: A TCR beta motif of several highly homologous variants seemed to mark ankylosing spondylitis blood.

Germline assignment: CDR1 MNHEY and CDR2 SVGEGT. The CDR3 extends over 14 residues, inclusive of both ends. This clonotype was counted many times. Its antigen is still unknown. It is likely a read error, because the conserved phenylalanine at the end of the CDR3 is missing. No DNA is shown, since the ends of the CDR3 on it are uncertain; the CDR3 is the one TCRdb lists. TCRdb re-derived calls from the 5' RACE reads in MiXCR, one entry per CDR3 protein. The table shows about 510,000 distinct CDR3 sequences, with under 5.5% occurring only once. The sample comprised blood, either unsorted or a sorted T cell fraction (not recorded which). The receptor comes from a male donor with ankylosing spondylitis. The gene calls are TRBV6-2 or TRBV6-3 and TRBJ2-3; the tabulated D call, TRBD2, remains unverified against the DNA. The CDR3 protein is CASRPGTSGGPLEE.